Described below is a single T cell receptor beta chain sequence and its context. The data belong to a study of blood T cell repertoires in COVID-19. Overall study: Collection of acute and convalescent COVID-19 samples took place in the United States, Italy and Spain. From T cells, B-cell-depleted T cells, or PBMCs came the material, which was cDNA or gDNA.

V trimming: 0 bases; J trimming: 5 bases; junction bases outside the gene matches: 9. Germline loops: CDR1 LGHNA, CDR2 YNFKEQ. CDR3 length equals 17 residues. Original processing notes: Amplification of reference gene primers provided the estimated nucleated cell counts. Sequencing used immunoSEQ multiplex PCR; TCRdb keeps in-frame clones, though not all of them. For V, J and clone size, that table is used; D and trimming come from the DNA. Of under 350,000 clones in the sample, roughly 85% were seen once. The sample comprised peripheral blood. The clonotype was recovered from a human donor in a cohort sampled during active COVID-19. The chain links TRBV4-2 to TRBJ2-7, with 11 nucleotides matching TRBD2. DNA for the CDR3: TGTGCCAGCAGCCAAGACCTCACTAGCGGGGGTTTCGACGAGCAGTACTTC. Translating it yields CASSQDLTSGGFDEQYF.